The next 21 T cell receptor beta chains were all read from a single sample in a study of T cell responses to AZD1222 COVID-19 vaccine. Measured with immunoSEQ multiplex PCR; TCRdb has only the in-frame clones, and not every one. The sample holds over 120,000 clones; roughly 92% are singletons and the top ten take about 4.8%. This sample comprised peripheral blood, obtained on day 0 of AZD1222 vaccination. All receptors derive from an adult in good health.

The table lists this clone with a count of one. The CDR3 coding sequence is TGTGCCAGCAGATTACTAGCGGGAAAGGGAGATACGCAGTATTTT. Amino acid sequence: CASRLLAGKGDTQYF. The V and J genes are TRBV27 and TRBJ2-3; 10 positions match TRBD2. The CDR3 is 15 residues long. Trimming at V came to 6 bases and at J to 5 bases, leaving 8 bases not matched to a gene. Germline V CDR1 and CDR2: MNHEY, SMNVEV (reference sequence).

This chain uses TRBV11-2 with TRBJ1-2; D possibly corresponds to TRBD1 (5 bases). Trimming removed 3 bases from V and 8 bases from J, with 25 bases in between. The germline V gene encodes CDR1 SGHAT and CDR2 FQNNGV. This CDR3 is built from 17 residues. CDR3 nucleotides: TGTGCCAGCAGCTTCAGGGAGAGCGTGGGGAACTATGGCGGCTACACCTTC. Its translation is CASSFRESVGNYGGYTF.

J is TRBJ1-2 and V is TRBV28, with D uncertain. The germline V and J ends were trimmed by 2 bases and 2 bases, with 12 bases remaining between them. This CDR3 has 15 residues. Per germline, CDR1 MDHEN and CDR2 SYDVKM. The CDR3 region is CASSLGSEKNYGYTF. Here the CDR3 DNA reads TGTGCCAGCAGTTTAGGGTCAGAAAAAAACTATGGCTACACCTTC.

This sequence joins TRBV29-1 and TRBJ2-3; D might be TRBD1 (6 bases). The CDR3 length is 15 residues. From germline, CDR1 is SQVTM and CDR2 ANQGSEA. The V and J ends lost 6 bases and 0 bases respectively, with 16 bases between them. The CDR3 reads CSVQPTGLSTDTQYF. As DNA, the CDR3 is TGCAGCGTACAACCGACAGGTCTTAGCACAGATACGCAGTATTTT.

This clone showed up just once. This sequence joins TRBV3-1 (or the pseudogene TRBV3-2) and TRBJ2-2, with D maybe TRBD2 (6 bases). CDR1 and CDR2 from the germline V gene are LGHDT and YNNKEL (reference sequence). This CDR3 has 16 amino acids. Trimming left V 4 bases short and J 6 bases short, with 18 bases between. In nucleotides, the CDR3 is TGTGCCAGCAGCCCCGGGGCGGGGATCTCATCCGGGGAGCTGTTTTTT. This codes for CASSPGAGISSGELFF.

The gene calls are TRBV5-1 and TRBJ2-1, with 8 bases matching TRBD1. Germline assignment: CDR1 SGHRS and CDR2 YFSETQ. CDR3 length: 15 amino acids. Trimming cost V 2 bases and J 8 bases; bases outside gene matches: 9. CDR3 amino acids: CASSFGGQGTYEQFF. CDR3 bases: TGCGCCAGCAGCTTTGGAGGACAGGGCACATATGAGCAGTTCTTC. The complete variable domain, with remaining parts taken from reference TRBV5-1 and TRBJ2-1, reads KAGVTQTPRYLIKTRGQQVTLSCSPISGHRSVSWYQQTPGQGLQFLFEYFSETQRNKGNFPGRFSGRQFSNSRSEMNVSTLELGDSALYLCASSFGGQGTYEQFFGPGTRLTVL.

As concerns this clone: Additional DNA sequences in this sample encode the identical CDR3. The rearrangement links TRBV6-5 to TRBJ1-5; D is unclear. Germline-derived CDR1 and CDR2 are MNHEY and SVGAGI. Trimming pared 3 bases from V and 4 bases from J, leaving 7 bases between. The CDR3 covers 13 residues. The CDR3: CASSYGSNQPQHF. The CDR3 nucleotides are TGTGCCAGCAGTTATGGATCGAATCAGCCCCAGCATTTT.

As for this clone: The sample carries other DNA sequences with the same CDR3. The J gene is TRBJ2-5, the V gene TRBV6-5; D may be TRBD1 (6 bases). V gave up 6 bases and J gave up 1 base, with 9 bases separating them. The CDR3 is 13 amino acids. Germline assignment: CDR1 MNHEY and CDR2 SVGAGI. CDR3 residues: CASRRTVQETQYF. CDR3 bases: TGTGCCAGCAGACGGACAGTCCAAGAGACCCAGTACTTC.

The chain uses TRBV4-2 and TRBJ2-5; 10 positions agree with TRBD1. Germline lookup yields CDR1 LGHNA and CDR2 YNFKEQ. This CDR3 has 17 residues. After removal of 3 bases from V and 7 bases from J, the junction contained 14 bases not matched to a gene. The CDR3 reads CASSHSGTGALGSTQYF. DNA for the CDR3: TGTGCCAGCAGCCATTCCGGGACAGGGGCCCTTGGGTCGACCCAGTACTTC.

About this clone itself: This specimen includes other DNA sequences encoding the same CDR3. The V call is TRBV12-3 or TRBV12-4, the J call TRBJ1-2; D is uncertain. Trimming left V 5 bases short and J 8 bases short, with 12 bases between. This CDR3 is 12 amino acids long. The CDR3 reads CASSPPGVGYTF. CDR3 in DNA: TGTGCCAGCAGTCCCCCGGGAGTAGGCTACACCTTC.

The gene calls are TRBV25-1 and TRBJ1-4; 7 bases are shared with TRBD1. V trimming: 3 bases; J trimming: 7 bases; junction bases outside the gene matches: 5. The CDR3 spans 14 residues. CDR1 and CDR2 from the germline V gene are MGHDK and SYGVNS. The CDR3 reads CASSDTGEGEKLFF. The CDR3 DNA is TGTGCCAGCAGTGATACAGGGGAGGGTGAAAAACTGTTTTTT. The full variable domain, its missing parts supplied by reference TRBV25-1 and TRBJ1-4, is EADIYQTPRYLVIGTGKKITLECSQTMGHDKMYWYQQDPGMELHLIHYSYGVNSTEKGDLSSESTVSRIRTEHFPLTLESARPSHTSQYLCASSDTGEGEKLFFGSGTQLSVL.

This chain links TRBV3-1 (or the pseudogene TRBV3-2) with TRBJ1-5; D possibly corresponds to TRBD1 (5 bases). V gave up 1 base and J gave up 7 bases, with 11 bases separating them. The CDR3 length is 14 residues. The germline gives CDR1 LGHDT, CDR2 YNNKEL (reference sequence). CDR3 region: CASSQGLRGQPQHF. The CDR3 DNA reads TGTGCCAGCAGCCAAGGGTTACGGGGCCAGCCCCAGCATTTT.

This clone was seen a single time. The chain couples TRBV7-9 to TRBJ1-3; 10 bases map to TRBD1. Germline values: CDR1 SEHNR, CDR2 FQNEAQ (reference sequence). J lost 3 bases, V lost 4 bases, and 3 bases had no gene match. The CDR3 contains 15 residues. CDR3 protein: CASSWTGGSGNTIYF. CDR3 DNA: TGTGCCAGCAGCTGGACAGGGGGAAGTGGAAACACCATATATTTT.

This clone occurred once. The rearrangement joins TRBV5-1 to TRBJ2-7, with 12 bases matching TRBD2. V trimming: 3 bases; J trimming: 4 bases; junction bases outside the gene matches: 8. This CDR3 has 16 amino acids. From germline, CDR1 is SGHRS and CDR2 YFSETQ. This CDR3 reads CASSSSLAGGVYEQYF. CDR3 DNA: TGCGCCAGCAGCTCAAGTCTAGCGGGAGGGGTTTACGAGCAGTACTTC.

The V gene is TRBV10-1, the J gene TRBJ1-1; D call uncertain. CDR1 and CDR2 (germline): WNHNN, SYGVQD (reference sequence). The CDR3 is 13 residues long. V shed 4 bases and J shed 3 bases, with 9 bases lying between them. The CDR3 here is CASSVSFDTEAFF. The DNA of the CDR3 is TGCGCCAGCAGTGTCAGCTTCGACACTGAAGCTTTCTTT.

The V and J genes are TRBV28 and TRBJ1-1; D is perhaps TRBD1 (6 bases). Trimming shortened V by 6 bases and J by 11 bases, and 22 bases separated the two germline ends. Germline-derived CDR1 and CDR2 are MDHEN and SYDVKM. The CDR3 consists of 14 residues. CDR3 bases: TGTGCCAGCAGCCCACAGGGAAGGCCTAATGTGGCTTTCTTT. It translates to CASSPQGRPNVAFF.

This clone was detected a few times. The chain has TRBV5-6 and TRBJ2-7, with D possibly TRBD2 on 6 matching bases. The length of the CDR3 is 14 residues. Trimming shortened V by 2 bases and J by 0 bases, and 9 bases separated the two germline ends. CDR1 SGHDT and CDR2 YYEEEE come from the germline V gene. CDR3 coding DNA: TGTGCCAGCAGCTTCAGGACTACCTCCTACGAGCAGTACTTC. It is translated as CASSFRTTSYEQYF.

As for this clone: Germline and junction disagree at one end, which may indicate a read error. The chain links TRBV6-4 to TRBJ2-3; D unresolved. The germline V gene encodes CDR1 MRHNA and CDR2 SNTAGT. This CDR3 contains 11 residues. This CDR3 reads CASGGPDTQYF. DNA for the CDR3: TGTGCCAGCGGTGGACCAGACACGCAGTATTTT.

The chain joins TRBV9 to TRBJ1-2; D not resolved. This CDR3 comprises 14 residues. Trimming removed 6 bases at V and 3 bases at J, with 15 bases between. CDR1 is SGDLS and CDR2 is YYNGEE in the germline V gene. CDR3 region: CASTLTGDDYGYTF. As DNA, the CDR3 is TGTGCCAGCACCCTAACTGGGGATGACTATGGCTACACCTTC.

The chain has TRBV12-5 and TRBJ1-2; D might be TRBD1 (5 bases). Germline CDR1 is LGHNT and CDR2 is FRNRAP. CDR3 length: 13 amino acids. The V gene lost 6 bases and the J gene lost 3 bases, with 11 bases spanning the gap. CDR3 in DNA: TGTGCTAGTGGGACCCAGACAGACTATGGCTACACCTTC. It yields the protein CASGTQTDYGYTF.

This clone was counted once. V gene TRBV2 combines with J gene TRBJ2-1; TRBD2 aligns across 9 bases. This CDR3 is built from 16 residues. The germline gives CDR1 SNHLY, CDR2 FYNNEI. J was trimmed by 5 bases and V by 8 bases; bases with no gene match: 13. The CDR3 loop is CASGGNSAGGHNEQFF. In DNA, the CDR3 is TGTGCCAGCGGGGGAAATTCAGCGGGAGGTCACAATGAGCAGTTCTTC.